This T cell receptor (beta chain) was found in a study of T cell repertoires in cytomegalovirus infection. On the study more broadly: Indications of both CMV infection and matching HLA type were provided by public TCR beta signatures. General study results and limits: Clonotype analysis showed dominance of the ex vivo response by HLA-C-restricted CMV-specific TCR beta clonotypes. Identification of carriers of CMV plus the relevant HLA was achieved through cumulative public TCR beta family frequency.

The length of the CDR3 is 16 residues. V was pared by 3 bases and J by 4 bases, with 16 bases between. From germline, CDR1 is MNHNS and CDR2 SASEGT. TCRdb passed the reads through MiXCR, listing each CDR3 protein once. The sample lists 210,000 or so distinct CDR3 sequences; 6.5% were seen once. This clonotype was detected ten times or more. Its antigen is unidentified. This receptor was identified in a human donor in good health (CMV status not recorded). Some clones in this sample may be carry-over from other donors' samples. Sequenced input: PBMCs. The V and J genes are TRBV6-1 and TRBJ2-1, with a weak D call TRBD2 (5 bases). The CDR3 DNA reads as TGTGCCAGCAGTGAGAGGGTGCTAGAACCATACAATGAGCAGTTCTTC. Translating it yields CASSERVLEPYNEQFF.